The 32 T cell receptor beta chains below were found in one sample sequenced in a study of cytomegalovirus exposure and HLA in healthy donors. PCR amplification relied on 60 Vbeta primers (plus 13 Jbeta primers). The data were produced by immunoSEQ multiplex PCR, yet TCRdb's version contains in-frame clones alone and is incomplete. This repertoire shows about 130,000 clones, more than 70% found once; its top ten account for around 0.92%. Material: PBMCs. Source of these receptors: a human donor in good health.

A single count supports this clone. The gene calls are TRBV7-7 and TRBJ1-2; D not resolved. This CDR3 spans 9 amino acids. Germline loops: CDR1 SSHAT, CDR2 FNYEAQ (reference sequence). The CDR3 DNA is TGTGCTAGTATACAGAGTTACACCTTC. This gives the protein CASIQSYTF.

The CDR3, as DNA: TGCGCCAGCAGCCTTGGAGAGGGAAGGTTAAATTCACCCCTCCACTTT. It specifies CASSLGEGRLNSPLHF. The V gene is TRBV4-1, the J gene TRBJ1-6, with unresolved D. This CDR3 has 16 amino acids. The germline CDR1 and CDR2 sequences are MGHRA and YSYEKL. V was clipped by 4 bases and J by 7 bases, with 17 bases between them.

The V gene is TRBV7-9, the J gene TRBJ2-2, with 7 bases aligning to TRBD1. This CDR3 is 17 amino acids long. V shed 1 base and J 3 bases; nucleotides not matched to a gene: 8. CDR1 and CDR2 from the germline V gene are SEHNR and FQNEAQ (reference sequence). CDR3 in DNA: TGTGCCAGCAGCTTAGAGTCTCTCGGGACAGACACCGGGGAGCTGTTTTTT. Its protein is CASSLESLGTDTGELFF. The full variable domain, with the rest looked up from reference TRBV7-9 and TRBJ2-2, is DTGVSQNPRHKITKRGQNVTFRCDPISEHNRLYWYRQTLGQGPEFLTYFQNEAQLEKSRLLSDRFSAERPKGSFSTLEIQRTEQGDSAMYLCASSLESLGTDTGELFFGEGSRLTVL.

The gene calls are TRBV27 and TRBJ1-5, with D possibly being TRBD1 (6 bases). Germline V gives CDR1 MNHEY, CDR2 SMNVEV (reference sequence). The length of the CDR3 is 14 residues. Trimming left V 5 bases short and J 5 bases short, with 13 bases between. As DNA, the CDR3 is TGTGCCAGCAGTCCGGACCAGGGGCATCAGCCCCAGCATTTT. Translated: CASSPDQGHQPQHF.

The gene calls are TRBV18 and TRBJ1-1; 7 nucleotides match TRBD1. CDR1 and CDR2 (germline): KGHSH, LQKENI. Trimming removed 8 bases from V and 5 bases from J; junction bases left unmatched: 11. This CDR3 comprises 14 residues. The CDR3 DNA reads TGTGCCAGCCTAAAGGGGGCAGGTGTGACTGAAGCTTTCTTT. It is translated as CASLKGAGVTEAFF.

This chain links TRBV18 with TRBJ1-2; a weak D match, TRBD1 (5 bases). The CDR3 contains 13 residues. Trimming cost V 3 bases and J 2 bases, with 7 bases left between them. The germline V gene has CDR1 KGHSH and CDR2 LQKENI. The CDR3: CASSPAGNYGYTF. The CDR3 DNA is TGTGCCAGCTCACCTGCAGGGAACTATGGCTACACCTTC.

This clone was observed a single time. The CDR3 DNA follows: TGCGCCAGCAGTGAAGTAGCTCGCACAGATACGCAGTATTTT. This sequence encodes CASSEVARTDTQYF. V is TRBV10-1 and J is TRBJ2-3, with no clear D. The CDR3 has 14 amino acids. CDR1 WNHNN and CDR2 SYGVQD come from the germline V gene (reference sequence). V lost 3 bases to trimming and J lost 1 base, with 8 bases between them.

The genes are TRBV27 and TRBJ2-7; 10 nucleotides line up with TRBD2. The J segment lost 4 bases and the V segment lost 4 bases, leaving 10 bases of the junction unmatched. The CDR3 loop spans 16 amino acids. Germline values: CDR1 MNHEY, CDR2 SMNVEV (reference sequence). DNA of the CDR3: TGTGCCAGCAGTTGGACGAGCGGGGGGGCAGGATACGAGCAGTACTTC. Translation: CASSWTSGGAGYEQYF.

The chain carries TRBV6-5 and TRBJ1-2; TRBD1 is a possible D gene (6 bases). The CDR3 is 13 amino acids. Germline V gene data show CDR1 as MNHEY and CDR2 as SVGAGI. Trimming shortened V by 6 bases and J by 9 bases, and 17 bases separated the two germline ends. The CDR3 here is CASRPDRDYRYTF. CDR3 in DNA: TGTGCCAGCAGACCGGACAGAGATTATCGCTACACCTTC.

This sequence joins TRBV9 and TRBJ1-1; D not resolved. Trimming removed 4 bases at V and 1 base at J, with 20 bases between. Germline V gene sequence: CDR1 SGDLS, CDR2 YYNGEE. This CDR3 comprises 17 residues. The CDR3 reads CASSPRLSHRENTEAFF. In DNA form, the CDR3 reads TGTGCCAGCAGCCCACGACTTTCACATCGGGAGAACACTGAAGCTTTCTTT.

The chain carries TRBV5-1 and TRBJ2-7, with 11 bases identical to TRBD1. The CDR3 runs to 18 residues. The trim removed 4 bases at V and 0 bases at J, leaving 12 bases unmatched. Germline-derived CDR1 and CDR2 are SGHRS and YFSETQ. CDR3 DNA sequence: TGCGCCAGCAGCAACGCCGGGACAGGGGGGTTATTCTCCTACGAGCAGTACTTC. Translated, it gives CASSNAGTGGLFSYEQYF. The full variable domain, completed using reference TRBV5-1 and TRBJ2-7, is KAGVTQTPRYLIKTRGQQVTLSCSPISGHRSVSWYQQTPGQGLQFLFEYFSETQRNKGNFPGRFSGRQFSNSRSEMNVSTLELGDSALYLCASSNAGTGGLFSYEQYFGPGTRLTVT.

The gene calls are TRBV9 and TRBJ1-1; D is perhaps TRBD1 (5 bases). CDR3 length: 14 residues. Germline V gene lookup returns CDR1 SGDLS and CDR2 YYNGEE. V gave up 0 bases and J gave up 5 bases, with 11 bases separating them. As DNA, the CDR3 is TGTGCCAGCAGCGTAGTAGGGGCAGGGACTGAAGCTTTCTTT. It specifies CASSVVGAGTEAFF.

The chain couples TRBV9 to TRBJ2-2; D might be TRBD2 (5 bases). The CDR3 runs to 18 residues. CDR1 is SGDLS, CDR2 YYNGEE, per germline. V lost 0 bases, J lost 4 bases, and 19 bases lay in between. CDR3 in DNA: TGTGCCAGCAGCGTAGCTCTACGGCGCGTACGGGGCACCGGGGAGCTGTTTTTT. Translation: CASSVALRRVRGTGELFF.

On this clone: A read error may produce the germline difference seen at one junction end. The rearrangement joins TRBV6-1 to TRBJ1-5, with D uncertain. In germline, CDR1 is MNHNS, CDR2 SASEGT. The CDR3 is made up of 14 amino acids. DNA of the CDR3: TGTGCCAGCAGTGAAGGAGGGAGCAGTCAGCCCCAGCATTTT. Its translation: CASSEGGSSQPQHF.

The chain couples TRBV5-4 to TRBJ2-5; maybe TRBD2 (5 bases). Near its end, the DNA agrees better with TRBJ2-7, so the J call may be wrong. The CDR3 consists of 13 residues. Germline values: CDR1 SGHNT, CDR2 YYREEE (reference sequence). In DNA form, the CDR3 reads TGTGCCAGCAGCAAGGACTCGCACTACGAGCAGTACTTC. This encodes CASSKDSHYEQYF.

The V call is TRBV5-1, the J call TRBJ2-7, with D possibly matching TRBD2 (6 bases). The CDR3 runs to 15 residues. Trimming stripped 0 bases from V and 5 bases from J, with 15 bases between. CDR1 is SGHRS, CDR2 YFSETQ, per germline. The CDR3 DNA reads TGCGCCAGCAGCTTGGTAGGATTGACGGGGGACGAGCAGTACTTC. Translating it yields CASSLVGLTGDEQYF.

The genes are TRBV7-8 and TRBJ2-7; the D gene is possibly TRBD1 (5 bases). The ends were cut back, 3 bases at V and 0 bases at J, with 12 bases in the middle. There are 15 residues in the CDR3. Germline values: CDR1 SGHVS, CDR2 FQNEAQ. CDR3 residues: CASSLTVMGSYEQYF. As DNA, the CDR3 is TGTGCCAGCAGCTTGACAGTTATGGGCTCCTACGAGCAGTACTTC.

The chain couples TRBV19 to TRBJ2-7; tentative D call: TRBD1 (6 bases). V was cut by 7 bases and J by 6 bases, with 13 bases left in between. The CDR3 is 12 residues long. Germline loops: CDR1 LNHDA, CDR2 SQIVND (reference sequence). The CDR3 spells CASMNRVGEQYF. The CDR3 coding sequence is TGTGCCAGTATGAACAGGGTAGGCGAGCAGTACTTC.

J is TRBJ1-4 and V is TRBV7-6, with 9 bases identical to TRBD1. Germline CDR1 SGHVS, CDR2 FNYEAQ. This CDR3 region has 16 residues. The V segment lost 6 bases and the J segment 0 bases; nucleotides outside the gene matches: 5. CDR3 residues: CASSPTGGSTNEKLFF. Here the CDR3 DNA reads TGTGCCAGCAGTCCTACAGGGGGCTCAACTAATGAAAAACTGTTTTTT.

Of note for this clone: Its ends do not fully match the called genes, so a read error is possible. The chain links TRBV19 to TRBJ2-1, with TRBD1 as a possible D gene (6 bases). Germline assignment: CDR1 LNHDA and CDR2 SQIVND (reference sequence). The CDR3 is made up of 13 amino acids. CDR3 in amino acids: CGSIFTGYNEQFF. The CDR3 nucleotides are TGTGGCAGTATATTTACAGGGTACAATGAGCAGTTCTTC.

This chain uses TRBV28 with TRBJ1-6; D unclear. This CDR3 has 15 amino acids. The germline V gene encodes CDR1 MDHEN and CDR2 SYDVKM. The germline V and J ends were trimmed by 2 bases and 7 bases, with 12 bases remaining between them. CDR3 DNA sequence: TGTGCCAGCAGTTTAATTTCTGTGGAGAATTCACCCCTCCACTTT. It yields the protein CASSLISVENSPLHF.

The J gene is TRBJ1-4, the V gene TRBV20-1, with D hard to call. Germline V gives CDR1 DFQATT, CDR2 SNEGSKA (reference sequence). CDR3 length: 11 amino acids. Trimming took 3 bases from V and 10 from J, leaving 9 bases between them. CDR3 amino acids: CSARSELKLFF. For the CDR3, the DNA is TGCAGTGCTAGGAGTGAGTTAAAACTGTTTTTT.

In DNA, the CDR3 is TGTGCCAGCAGCTTAAGGGGGTACGAGCAGTACTTC. This codes for CASSLRGYEQYF. The chain is built from TRBV7-2 and TRBJ2-7, with D maybe TRBD1 (6 bases). Germline assignment: CDR1 SGHTA and CDR2 FQGNSA. Trimming removed 2 bases from V and 4 bases from J, with 6 bases in between. This CDR3 region has 12 residues. The entire variable domain, with the rest obtained from reference TRBV7-2 and TRBJ2-7, is as follows: GAGVSQSPSNKVTEKGKDVELRCDPISGHTALYWYRQSLGQGLEFLIYFQGNSAPDKSGLPSDRFSAERTGGSVSTLTIQRTQQEDSAVYLCASSLRGYEQYFGPGTRLTVT.

The CDR3, as DNA: TGTGCCAGCAGCGTAGGCAGGCAAGAGACCCAGTACTTC. It is translated as CASSVGRQETQYF. The chain employs TRBV9 and TRBJ2-5, with D uncertain. Germline CDR1 reads SGDLS; CDR2 reads YYNGEE. The V gene lost 0 bases and the J gene lost 2 bases, with 5 bases spanning the gap. The CDR3 is 13 residues long.

The chain combines TRBV11-2 with TRBJ1-1; TRBD1 matches 11 bases. CDR3 length: 15 residues. The V and J ends lost 1 base and 7 bases, in that order; junction bases with no gene match: 5. Germline V gene sequence: CDR1 SGHAT, CDR2 FQNNGV. The CDR3, as DNA: TGTGCCAGCAGCTTAGCTAGGACAGGGGGCGATGAAGCTTTCTTT. Protein sequence: CASSLARTGGDEAFF.

The gene calls are TRBV11-2 and TRBJ2-1, with 10 bases lining up with TRBD2. CDR1 is SGHAT and CDR2 is FQNNGV in the germline V gene. Trimming cost V 6 bases and J 4 bases; bases outside gene matches: 6. The CDR3 loop spans 15 amino acids. This CDR3 is CASRSLAGRYNEQFF. The CDR3 region has the DNA TGTGCCAGCAGGTCACTAGCGGGGCGATACAATGAGCAGTTCTTC.

The J gene is TRBJ1-6, the V gene TRBV10-3; possible D gene TRBD1, 5 bases. V shed 2 bases and J shed 11 bases, with 16 bases lying between them. CDR1 is ENHRY, CDR2 SYGVKD, per germline. The CDR3 sequence is 15 residues long. The CDR3 is CAISENTGMGTPLHF. Here the CDR3 DNA reads TGTGCCATCAGTGAGAACACAGGAATGGGTACACCCCTCCACTTT.

This clone showed up just a few times. The chain couples TRBV4-1 to TRBJ1-4, with a possible D match to TRBD1 (6 bases). The germline CDR1 and CDR2 sequences are MGHRA and YSYEKL. V was trimmed by 8 bases and J by 4 bases, leaving 11 bases between them. The CDR3 sequence is 13 residues long. In DNA form, the CDR3 reads TGCGCCAGCGGACAGTTTTTTAATGAAAAACTGTTTTTT. It is translated as CASGQFFNEKLFF.

V usage is TRBV14 and J usage is TRBJ2-3; D possibly corresponds to TRBD1 (6 bases). V was clipped by 2 bases and J by 1 base, with 13 bases between them. The germline V gene has CDR1 SGHDN and CDR2 FVKESK. The CDR3 has 16 residues. The DNA of the CDR3 is TGTGCCAGCAGCCAAATCAGGGACACTCGCACAGATACGCAGTATTTT. Translated, it gives CASSQIRDTRTDTQYF.

The J gene is TRBJ1-1, the V gene TRBV21-1; the table's D call, TRBD1, was not checked against the DNA. TRBV21-1 is a pseudogene segment. The CDR3 is 16 residues long. The CDR3 here is CASSKEVQLMNTEAFF. As DNA, the CDR3 is TGTGCCAGCAGCAAAGAGGTACAGCTTATGAACACTGAAGCTTTCTTT.

V and J are TRBV7-9 and TRBJ1-2, with TRBD1 identical over 9 bases. Germline values: CDR1 SEHNR, CDR2 FQNEAQ (reference sequence). V lost 5 bases, J lost 2 bases, and 9 bases stayed unmatched. There are 16 residues in the CDR3. The CDR3 nucleotides read TGTGCCAGCAGCCAAGCAGGGGGACAGGGAAACTATGGCTACACCTTC. Translated: CASSQAGGQGNYGYTF.

The chain combines TRBV19 with TRBJ2-2; perhaps TRBD2 as D (6 bases). The germline V gene encodes CDR1 LNHDA and CDR2 SQIVND (reference sequence). The CDR3 is 14 amino acids. V lost 11 bases, J lost 2 bases, and 15 bases lay in between. CDR3 amino acids: CASGGRINTGELFF. CDR3 nucleotides: TGTGCCTCAGGAGGGAGAATCAACACCGGGGAGCTGTTTTTT.